This is a list of T cell receptor beta chains from one sample in a study of Ad26.COV2.S vaccination and SARS-CoV-2 variants. Assay used: immunoSEQ multiplex PCR; TCRdb lists only in-frame clones, some missing. The sample has about 440,000 clones, 80% to 95% seen once. This sample comprised peripheral blood, obtained in a trial of Ad26.COV2.S vaccine versus placebo. These receptors were obtained from a person between 18 and 65 years old who received the Ad26.COV2.S COVID-19 vaccine or a placebo. Each CDR3 is given with its conserved first and last residue. The D gene is left open where the match is weak. A row's size may be missing; if present it is once, few, many or a size class.

CDR3 protein: CASSLWSSGSAKETQYF; CDR3 DNA: TGTGCCAGCAGCTTGTGGTCTAGCGGGAGCGCAAAAGAGACCCAGTACTTC; clone size: .; D gene: TRBD2; V gene: TRBV5-4; J gene: TRBJ2-5
CDR3 protein: CASSLERGGNQPQHF; CDR3 DNA: TGTGCCAGCAGCTTAGAGAGGGGGGGCAATCAGCCCCAGCATTTT; clone size: few; D gene: .; V gene: TRBV7-8; J gene: TRBJ1-5
CDR3 protein: CASSEAGSGRAQETQYF; CDR3 DNA: TGTGCCAGCAGCGAGGCGGGAAGCGGGAGGGCCCAAGAGACCCAGTACTTC; clone size: .; D gene: TRBD2; V gene: TRBV9; J gene: TRBJ2-5
CDR3 protein: CASSQDRAGQATNTEAFF; CDR3 DNA: TGCGCCAGCAGCCAAGATCGAGCGGGACAGGCGACGAACACTGAAGCTTTCTTT; clone size: .; D gene: TRBD1; V gene: TRBV4-3; J gene: TRBJ1-1
CDR3 protein: CASSQGGPGSGNTIYF; CDR3 DNA: TGTGCCAGCAGCCAAGGTGGGCCCGGGTCTGGAAACACCATATATTTT; clone size: .; D gene: .; V gene: TRBV3-1/TRBV3-2; J gene: TRBJ1-3
CDR3 protein: CASSQGGFSYSYEQYF; CDR3 DNA: TGTGCCAGCAGCCAAGGAGGGTTCTCCTACTCCTACGAGCAGTACTTC; clone size: .; D gene: .; V gene: TRBV14; J gene: TRBJ2-7
CDR3 protein: CASRYRRELFF; CDR3 DNA: TGTGCCAGCAGGTACCGCAGGGAGCTGTTTTTT; clone size: .; D gene: .; V gene: TRBV28; J gene: TRBJ2-2
CDR3 protein: CASSQENWQETQYF; CDR3 DNA: TGTGCCAGCAGCCAAGAGAATTGGCAAGAGACCCAGTACTTC; clone size: once; D gene: .; V gene: TRBV4-2; J gene: TRBJ2-5
CDR3 protein: CASSFAAANSYEQYF; CDR3 DNA: TGTGCCAGCAGCTTTGCAGCGGCTAACTCCTACGAGCAGTACTTC; clone size: .; D gene: .; V gene: TRBV5-4; J gene: TRBJ2-7
CDR3 protein: CASSQPGKWNGRLLAETQYF; CDR3 DNA: TGTGCCAGCAGCCAACCGGGGAAATGGAACGGGAGATTACTTGCGGAGACCCAGTACTTC; clone size: .; D gene: .; V gene: TRBV3-1/TRBV3-2; J gene: TRBJ2-5
CDR3 protein: CASSADSGPSYNEQFF; CDR3 DNA: TGTGCCAGCAGTGCGGACAGCGGACCTTCCTACAATGAGCAGTTCTTC; clone size: .; D gene: .; V gene: TRBV2; J gene: TRBJ2-1
CDR3 protein: CASSTSVDTQYF; CDR3 DNA: TGTGCCAGCTCCACGTCAGTAGATACGCAGTATTTT; clone size: .; D gene: .; V gene: TRBV18; J gene: TRBJ2-3
CDR3 protein: CASYKGSRTGNEKLFF; CDR3 DNA: TGCGCCAGCTATAAAGGCTCGAGGACAGGGAATGAAAAACTGTTTTTT; clone size: .; D gene: TRBD1; V gene: TRBV5-1; J gene: TRBJ1-4
CDR3 protein: CASRPRDLPTNYGYTF; CDR3 DNA: TGTGCCAGCAGACCCAGGGACCTCCCCACCAACTATGGCTACACCTTC; clone size: .; D gene: .; V gene: TRBV5-6; J gene: TRBJ1-2
CDR3 protein: CASRQVGSNQPQHF; CDR3 DNA: TGTGCCAGTAGACAAGTAGGGAGCAATCAGCCCCAGCATTTT; clone size: .; D gene: .; V gene: TRBV19; J gene: TRBJ1-5
CDR3 protein: CASSPPEPKNIQYF; CDR3 DNA: TGTGCCAGCTCACCTCCGGAGCCCAAAAACATTCAGTACTTC; clone size: .; D gene: .; V gene: TRBV2; J gene: TRBJ2-4
CDR3 protein: CASSKGPSNQETQYF; CDR3 DNA: TGTGCCAGCAGCAAAGGTCCCAGCAACCAAGAGACCCAGTACTTC; clone size: .; D gene: .; V gene: TRBV21-1; J gene: TRBJ2-5
CDR3 protein: CASSYPTRGGTDTQYF; CDR3 DNA: TGTGCCAGCAGCTACCCCACCAGGGGGGGAACAGATACGCAGTATTTT; clone size: .; D gene: .; V gene: TRBV5-6; J gene: TRBJ2-3
CDR3 protein: CASSQTIGEQYF; CDR3 DNA: TGTGCCAGCAGCCAGACTATTGGTGAGCAGTACTTC; clone size: .; D gene: .; V gene: TRBV3-1/TRBV3-2; J gene: TRBJ2-7
CDR3 protein: CASSLTSGGNTGELFF; CDR3 DNA: TGTGCCAGCTCACTCACTAGCGGAGGAAACACCGGGGAGCTGTTTTTT; clone size: .; D gene: TRBD2; V gene: TRBV18; J gene: TRBJ2-2
CDR3 protein: CASSQGGALNEKLFF; CDR3 DNA: TGCGCCAGCAGTCAGGGAGGGGCCCTTAATGAAAAACTGTTTTTT; clone size: once; D gene: .; V gene: TRBV23-1; J gene: TRBJ1-4
CDR3 protein: CASSEGQAFEKLFF; CDR3 DNA: TGTGCCAGCAGTGAGGGACAGGCGTTCGAAAAACTGTTTTTT; clone size: .; D gene: TRBD1; V gene: TRBV25-1; J gene: TRBJ1-4
CDR3 protein: CASSEGPRAQYF; CDR3 DNA: TGTGCCAGCAGTGAAGGTCCTAGGGCCCAGTACTTC; clone size: once; D gene: .; V gene: TRBV6-1; J gene: TRBJ2-5
CDR3 protein: CASALLGTENYGYTF; CDR3 DNA: TGTGCCAGCGCGCTCTTGGGAACAGAAAACTATGGCTACACCTTC; clone size: .; D gene: .; V gene: TRBV28; J gene: TRBJ1-2
CDR3 protein: CASTINGEETQYF; CDR3 DNA: TGTGCCAGCACCATCAACGGGGAAGAGACCCAGTACTTC; clone size: .; D gene: .; V gene: TRBV2; J gene: TRBJ2-5
CDR3 protein: CASSVGRTGQTTNEKLFF; CDR3 DNA: TGTGCCAGCAGCGTAGGACGGACCGGACAAACAACTAATGAAAAACTGTTTTTT; clone size: .; D gene: .; V gene: TRBV9; J gene: TRBJ1-4
CDR3 protein: CASNPAGGLVNEQFF; CDR3 DNA: TGTGCCAGCAACCCAGCGGGAGGGCTTGTCAATGAGCAGTTCTTC; clone size: .; D gene: TRBD2; V gene: TRBV2; J gene: TRBJ2-1
CDR3 protein: CASSLIISYEQYF; CDR3 DNA: TGTGCCAGCAGCCTAATCATAAGTTACGAGCAGTACTTC; clone size: .; D gene: .; V gene: TRBV6-2/TRBV6-3; J gene: TRBJ2-7
CDR3 protein: CATSDSRALAKNIQYF; CDR3 DNA: TGTGCCACCAGTGATTCCAGAGCCCTAGCCAAAAACATTCAGTACTTC; clone size: .; D gene: .; V gene: TRBV24-1; J gene: TRBJ2-4
CDR3 protein: CASSPGQGGNTEAFF; CDR3 DNA: TGTGCCAGCAGCCCCGGGCAGGGGGGGAACACTGAAGCTTTCTTT; clone size: .; D gene: TRBD1; V gene: TRBV5-5; J gene: TRBJ1-1
CDR3 protein: CASRWDGEPHEQFF; CDR3 DNA: TGTGCCAGCAGGTGGGATGGGGAACCCCATGAGCAGTTCTTC; clone size: .; D gene: .; V gene: TRBV28; J gene: TRBJ2-1
CDR3 protein: CASSLADSTYEQYF; CDR3 DNA: TGCGCCAGCAGCTTGGCGGACAGCACCTACGAGCAGTACTTC; clone size: .; D gene: .; V gene: TRBV5-1; J gene: TRBJ2-7
CDR3 protein: CATKGTSNAYNEQFF; CDR3 DNA: TGTGCCACCAAGGGGACTAGCAACGCCTACAATGAGCAGTTCTTC; clone size: .; D gene: TRBD2; V gene: TRBV24-1; J gene: TRBJ2-1
CDR3 protein: CASSPRQGVYYGYTF; CDR3 DNA: TGCGCCAGCAGCCCCCGACAGGGAGTGTACTATGGCTACACCTTC; clone size: once; D gene: TRBD1; V gene: TRBV4-1; J gene: TRBJ1-2
CDR3 protein: CATSAHPGTGGTGELFF; CDR3 DNA: TGTGCCACCAGTGCCCACCCCGGGACAGGGGGTACCGGGGAGCTGTTTTTT; clone size: .; D gene: TRBD1; V gene: TRBV24-1; J gene: TRBJ2-2
CDR3 protein: CASSQADTQYF; CDR3 DNA: TGTGCCAGCAGCCAAGCAGATACGCAGTATTTT; clone size: .; D gene: .; V gene: TRBV12-3/TRBV12-4; J gene: TRBJ2-3
CDR3 protein: CASSQLLAGPRGTDTQYF; CDR3 DNA: TGTGCCAGCAGCCAATTACTAGCGGGCCCCAGGGGCACAGATACGCAGTATTTT; clone size: once; D gene: TRBD2; V gene: TRBV14; J gene: TRBJ2-3
CDR3 protein: CATSDHGTESEKLFF; CDR3 DNA: TGTGCCACCAGTGACCATGGGACAGAGAGTGAAAAACTGTTTTTT; clone size: .; D gene: TRBD1; V gene: TRBV24-1; J gene: TRBJ1-4
CDR3 protein: CAIRLSTSGRYEQYF; CDR3 DNA: TGTGCCATCAGGCTATCGACTAGCGGGAGATACGAGCAGTACTTC; clone size: .; D gene: TRBD2; V gene: TRBV10-3; J gene: TRBJ2-7
CDR3 protein: CARSLAGGDYGYTF; CDR3 DNA: TGCGCCCGCAGCTTGGCGGGGGGGGACTATGGCTACACCTTC; clone size: .; D gene: .; V gene: TRBV5-1; J gene: TRBJ1-2
CDR3 protein: CASSQEGIGTYGGGDTQYF; CDR3 DNA: TGTGCCAGCAGCCAAGAAGGTATCGGGACGTATGGAGGGGGGGATACGCAGTATTTT; clone size: .; D gene: .; V gene: TRBV3-1/TRBV3-2; J gene: TRBJ2-3
CDR3 protein: CASSQEGGGFNSPLHF; CDR3 DNA: TGTGCCAGCAGCCAAGAGGGAGGGGGCTTTAATTCACCCCTCCACTTT; clone size: once; D gene: TRBD1; V gene: TRBV3-1/TRBV3-2; J gene: TRBJ1-6
CDR3 protein: CALRWTDEQFF; CDR3 DNA: TGCGCCCTCAGGTGGACGGACGAGCAGTTCTTC; clone size: .; D gene: .; V gene: TRBV23-1; J gene: TRBJ2-1
CDR3 protein: CASSPPSGHGDEQFF; CDR3 DNA: TGTGCCAGCAGCCCCCCTAGCGGCCATGGGGATGAGCAGTTCTTC; clone size: .; D gene: TRBD2; V gene: TRBV9; J gene: TRBJ2-1
CDR3 protein: CASSSDGGNTGELFF; CDR3 DNA: TGTGCTAGCAGCTCCGATGGAGGGAACACCGGGGAGCTGTTTTTT; clone size: .; D gene: .; V gene: TRBV7-7; J gene: TRBJ2-2
CDR3 protein: CASSLVSGAHQPQHF; CDR3 DNA: TGTGCCAGCAGCTTAGTATCGGGGGCCCATCAGCCCCAGCATTTT; clone size: .; D gene: .; V gene: TRBV7-2; J gene: TRBJ1-5
CDR3 protein: CASSLAGTAYEQYF; CDR3 DNA: TGTGCCAGCAGCTTGGCGGGGACAGCATACGAGCAGTACTTC; clone size: once; D gene: TRBD1; V gene: TRBV5-6; J gene: TRBJ2-7
CDR3 protein: CASSPNQGGTDTQYF; CDR3 DNA: TGTGCCAGCTCACCAAACCAGGGGGGCACAGATACGCAGTATTTT; clone size: .; D gene: TRBD1; V gene: TRBV18; J gene: TRBJ2-3